The 21 T cell receptor beta chains below all came from one sample that was sequenced in a study of blood T cell repertoires in COVID-19. The method was immunoSEQ multiplex PCR; TCRdb's version includes in-frame clones alone and lacks a portion of them. The data contain over 350,000 clones, about 89% of them seen just once; the ten biggest clones take up about 0.78%. Sample: PBMCs or T cells enriched from blood (not recorded which). The receptor set was obtained from a woman aged 40-49 years who had been exposed to COVID-19.

J is TRBJ2-7 and V is TRBV27; D unclear. The germline V gene has CDR1 MNHEY and CDR2 SMNVEV (reference sequence). The V gene lost 4 bases and the J gene lost 4 bases, with 5 bases spanning the gap. The CDR3 is made up of 11 amino acids. CDR3 bases: TGTGCCAGCAGTTCCTTTTACGAGCAGTACTTC. Translation gives CASSSFYEQYF.

The V gene is TRBV28, the J gene TRBJ1-2; 7 bases match TRBD1. The V gene end was trimmed by 7 bases and the J gene end by 2 bases; junction bases not matched to a gene: 7. CDR1 and CDR2 from the germline V gene are MDHEN and SYDVKM. CDR3 length: 14 amino acids. The CDR3 DNA is TGTGCCAGCAACCCCGACAGGGCCAACTATGGCTACACCTTC. Residues: CASNPDRANYGYTF.

The chain links TRBV9 to TRBJ1-2; 7 bases are shared with TRBD1. This CDR3 has 15 residues. The ends lost 4 bases at V and 6 bases at J; junction bases unmatched: 12. Germline values: CDR1 SGDLS, CDR2 YYNGEE. The CDR3 coding sequence is TGTGCCAGCAGCTTCAGACAGGGACTTGAGGATGGCTACACCTTC. Protein sequence: CASSFRQGLEDGYTF.

The chain uses TRBV7-2 and TRBJ1-2; 9 bases line up with TRBD1. CDR3 length: 13 residues. CDR1 SGHTA and CDR2 FQGNSA come from the germline V gene. The trim removed 5 bases at V and 7 bases at J, leaving 5 bases unmatched. The CDR3 protein is CASSRDRVAGYTF. The CDR3 DNA is TGTGCCAGCAGCCGGGACAGGGTCGCTGGCTACACCTTC.

The chain carries TRBV29-1 and TRBJ2-1; 8 positions agree with TRBD2. Trimming at V came to 6 bases and at J to 6 bases, leaving 10 bases not matched to a gene. Germline lookup yields CDR1 SQVTM and CDR2 ANQGSEA. The CDR3 contains 14 residues. The CDR3 bases are TGCAGCGTGTCCGGGACTAGTTTATTCAATGAGCAGTTCTTC. Amino acids: CSVSGTSLFNEQFF.

The chain combines TRBV9 with TRBJ2-2, with TRBD1 matching 8 bases. The CDR3 has 14 residues. V shed 1 base and J 7 bases; nucleotides not matched to a gene: 3. Germline V gene sequence: CDR1 SGDLS, CDR2 YYNGEE. The CDR3 protein is CASSVQGASGELFF. The CDR3 bases are TGTGCCAGCAGCGTACAGGGGGCTAGCGGGGAGCTGTTTTTT.

This sequence joins TRBV27 and TRBJ2-7; D remains ambiguous. The germline V gene has CDR1 MNHEY and CDR2 SMNVEV (reference sequence). V lost 4 bases and J lost 0, with 7 bases in between. The CDR3 runs 13 residues. The CDR3 is CASSSRSSYEQYF. The CDR3 DNA follows: TGTGCCAGCAGTTCTAGGAGCTCCTACGAGCAGTACTTC.

V is TRBV9 and J is TRBJ2-7; no firm D call. This CDR3 comprises 15 residues. V was clipped by 0 bases and J by 4 bases, with 14 bases between them. Germline assignment: CDR1 SGDLS and CDR2 YYNGEE. CDR3 nucleotides: TGTGCCAGCAGCGTAGGGTCCCTAGAGGAGTACGAGCAGTACTTC. Protein: CASSVGSLEEYEQYF.

This clone was picked up a small number of times. The chain links TRBV12-3 or TRBV12-4 to TRBJ1-5; possible D gene TRBD1, 5 bases. The V end lost 8 bases, the J end lost 3 bases, and 11 bases lay between the germline ends. This CDR3 region has 13 residues. The CDR3: CASRNRFNQPQHF. As DNA, the CDR3 is TGTGCCAGCCGGAACAGGTTCAATCAGCCCCAGCATTTT.

CDR3 nucleotides: TGTGCCAGCAGCATACGTGCGGGAGGGCCTTCCTACAATGAGCAGTTCTTC. It specifies CASSIRAGGPSYNEQFF. This sequence joins TRBV7-9 and TRBJ2-1, with TRBD2 matching 9 bases. V lost 5 bases to trimming and J lost 1 base; unmatched junction nucleotides: 9. The germline V gene has CDR1 SEHNR and CDR2 FQNEAQ (reference sequence). CDR3 length: 17 residues.

The table lists this clone with a few counts. The chain is built from TRBV14 and TRBJ1-5; tentatively, D is TRBD1 (5 bases). CDR3 length: 13 amino acids. The ends were cut back, 6 bases at V and 4 bases at J, with 10 bases in the middle. The germline CDR1 and CDR2 sequences are SGHDN and FVKESK. This CDR3 reads CASSQGLNQPQHF. The DNA of the CDR3 is TGTGCCAGCAGTCAGGGATTAAATCAGCCCCAGCATTTT.

The V call is TRBV9, the J call TRBJ1-2; 7 bases are a match to TRBD1. After removal of 3 bases from V and 7 bases from J, the junction contained 12 bases not matched to a gene. CDR1 is SGDLS and CDR2 is YYNGEE in the germline V gene. The CDR3 covers 15 residues. In DNA form, the CDR3 reads TGTGCCAGCAGCGAGCTGGGGACAGTTCCCCCTGGCTACACCTTC. Encoded protein: CASSELGTVPPGYTF.

The chain joins TRBV29-1 to TRBJ2-2; TRBD2 is a possible D gene (5 bases). Germline-derived CDR1 and CDR2 are SQVTM and ANQGSEA. Trimming removed 3 bases from V and 1 base from J, with 6 bases in between. CDR3 length: 13 residues. CDR3 amino acids: CSVDGRNTGELFF. As DNA, the CDR3 is TGCAGCGTTGATGGGAGGAACACCGGGGAGCTGTTTTTT.

The gene calls are TRBV30 and TRBJ1-2, with 8 positions matching TRBD1. This CDR3 spans 18 amino acids. Germline assignment: CDR1 GTSNPN and CDR2 SVGIG (reference sequence). Unmatched junction bases numbered 18, after V lost 2 bases and J lost 4 bases. This CDR3 reads CAWSTTGGGTTVRYGYTF. CDR3 coding DNA: TGTGCCTGGAGTACCACAGGGGGAGGGACCACTGTCCGCTATGGCTACACCTTC. Full variable domain (remainder filled in from reference TRBV30 and TRBJ1-2): SQTIHQWPATLVQPVGSPLSLECTVEGTSNPNLYWYRQAAGRGLQLLFYSVGIGQISSEVPQNLSASRPQDRQFILSSKKLLLSDSGFYLCAWSTTGGGTTVRYGYTFGSGTRLTVV.

This chain connects TRBV19 to TRBJ1-3, with 7 bases identical to TRBD1. Germline V CDR1 and CDR2: LNHDA, SQIVND (reference sequence). CDR3 length: 15 amino acids. V shed 3 bases, J shed 0 bases, and the junction held 2 bases outside the gene matches. CDR3: CASSMGDSSGNTIYF. DNA of the CDR3: TGTGCCAGTAGTATGGGGGACAGCTCTGGAAACACCATATATTTT.

The rearrangement joins TRBV7-9 to TRBJ1-2; 11 bases are shared with TRBD1. Trimming at V came to 3 bases and at J to 5 bases, leaving 2 bases not matched to a gene. This CDR3 comprises 14 residues. Germline loops: CDR1 SEHNR, CDR2 FQNEAQ (reference sequence). CDR3 nucleotide sequence: TGTGCCAGCAGCTTTGGACAGGGGGCTTATGGCTACACCTTC. This gives the protein CASSFGQGAYGYTF.

The J gene is TRBJ2-3, the V gene TRBV7-2, with D possibly matching TRBD2 (6 bases). V lost 5 bases and J lost 3, with 21 bases in between. The germline V gene has CDR1 SGHTA and CDR2 FQGNSA. The CDR3 contains 17 residues. CDR3 nucleotides: TGTGCCAGCAGCCTGTCAATCGGGGGAGCGGTTACAGATACGCAGTATTTT. This translates into CASSLSIGGAVTDTQYF.

The chain links TRBV27 to TRBJ2-7, with a weak D call TRBD1 (5 bases). The CDR3 is 15 amino acids. The V gene's germline CDR1 is MNHEY and CDR2 SMNVEV (reference sequence). Trimming shortened V by 6 bases and J by 0 bases, and 15 bases separated the two germline ends. CDR3 sequence (DNA): TGTGCCAGCAGCTTAAGACAGCCAAGCTCCTACGAGCAGTACTTC. The encoded protein is CASSLRQPSSYEQYF.

The rearrangement uses TRBV5-5 and TRBJ1-4; 9 positions agree with TRBD1. Trimming at V came to 4 bases and at J to 8 bases, leaving 12 bases not matched to a gene. This CDR3 spans 16 amino acids. Germline CDR1 reads SGHKS; CDR2 reads YYEKEE (reference sequence). The CDR3 sequence is CASSPRTGVVGEKLFF. CDR3 in DNA: TGTGCCAGCAGCCCCCGGACAGGGGTTGTAGGGGAAAAACTGTTTTTT. Looking up the rest from reference TRBV5-5 and TRBJ1-4 gives the full variable domain: DAGVTQSPTHLIKTRGQQVTLRCSPISGHKSVSWYQQVLGQGPQFIFQYYEKEERGRGNFPDRFSARQFPNYSSELNVNALLLGDSALYLCASSPRTGVVGEKLFFGSGTQLSVL.

The chain uses TRBV4-3 and TRBJ1-5; 9 bases line up with TRBD1. Germline-derived CDR1 and CDR2 are LGHNA and YSLEER. J was trimmed by 5 bases and V by 0 bases; bases with no gene match: 8. This CDR3 region has 17 residues. This chain's CDR3 is CASSQDPPGQGYQPQHF. The CDR3 DNA is TGCGCCAGCAGCCAAGACCCACCGGGACAGGGCTATCAGCCCCAGCATTTT.

This clone was picked up one time. The CDR3 loop is CASRSRVPNEKLFF. The CDR3 coding sequence is TGTGCCAGCAGGTCCCGGGTTCCTAATGAAAAACTGTTTTTT. The chain uses TRBV6-5 and TRBJ1-4; D is undetermined. The V end was cut by 6 bases, the J end by 3 bases, with 11 bases between. The CDR3 runs to 14 residues. Per the germline V gene, CDR1 is MNHEY and CDR2 is SVGAGI.